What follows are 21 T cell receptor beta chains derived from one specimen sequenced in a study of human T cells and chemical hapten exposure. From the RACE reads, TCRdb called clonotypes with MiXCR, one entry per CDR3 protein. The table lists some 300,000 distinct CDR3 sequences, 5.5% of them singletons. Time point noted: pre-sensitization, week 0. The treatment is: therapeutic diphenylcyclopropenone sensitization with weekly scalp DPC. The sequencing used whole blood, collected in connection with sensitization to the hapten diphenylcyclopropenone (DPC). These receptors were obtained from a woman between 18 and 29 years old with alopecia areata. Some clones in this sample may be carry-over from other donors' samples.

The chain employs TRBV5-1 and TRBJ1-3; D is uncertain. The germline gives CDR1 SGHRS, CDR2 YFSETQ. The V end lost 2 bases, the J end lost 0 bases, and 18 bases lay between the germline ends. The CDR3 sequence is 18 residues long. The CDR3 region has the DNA TGCGCCAGCAGCTTTGGAGTTTCTCCTTTCTACTCTGGAAACACCATATATTTT. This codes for CASSFGVSPFYSGNTIYF.

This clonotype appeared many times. This chain's CDR3 is CASSLPGTGELFF. The CDR3, as DNA: TGTGCCAGCAGCTTACCAGGGACCGGGGAGCTGTTTTTT. The rearrangement links TRBV7-2 to TRBJ2-2; TRBD1 might be the D (5 bases). The CDR3 covers 13 residues. V lost 2 bases and J 5 bases, leaving 6 bases between the germline ends. CDR1 SGHTA and CDR2 FQGNSA come from the germline V gene.

In nucleotides, the CDR3 is TGCGCCAGCAGCTTTGGGGAAGCAACTAATGAAAAACTGTTTTTT. Amino acids: CASSFGEATNEKLFF. This chain connects TRBV5-1 to TRBJ1-4; D unresolved. The CDR3 runs to 15 residues. Germline lookup yields CDR1 SGHRS and CDR2 YFSETQ. V was cut by 2 bases and J by 0 bases, with 8 bases left in between.

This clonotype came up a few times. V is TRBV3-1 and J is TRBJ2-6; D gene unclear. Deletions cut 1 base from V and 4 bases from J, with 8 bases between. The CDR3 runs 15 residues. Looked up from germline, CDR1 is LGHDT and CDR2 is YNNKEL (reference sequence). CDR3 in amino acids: CASSQGLGGANVLTF. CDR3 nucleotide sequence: TGTGCCAGCAGCCAAGGGCTAGGAGGGGCCAACGTCCTGACTTTC.

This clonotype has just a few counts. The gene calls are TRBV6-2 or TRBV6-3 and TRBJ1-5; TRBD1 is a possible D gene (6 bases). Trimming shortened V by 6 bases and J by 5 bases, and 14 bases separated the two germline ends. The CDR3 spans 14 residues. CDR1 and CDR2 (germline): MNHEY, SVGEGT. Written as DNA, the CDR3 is TGTGCCAGCAGCCAACGGGGGGGGCATCAGCCCCAGCATTTT. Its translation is CASSQRGGHQPQHF.

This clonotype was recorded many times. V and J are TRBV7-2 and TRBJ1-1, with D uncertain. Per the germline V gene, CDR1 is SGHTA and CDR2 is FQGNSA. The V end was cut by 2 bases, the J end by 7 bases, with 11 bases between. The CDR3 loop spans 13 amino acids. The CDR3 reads CASSLSVGGEAFF. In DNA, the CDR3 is TGTGCCAGCAGCTTATCAGTTGGAGGTGAAGCTTTCTTT.

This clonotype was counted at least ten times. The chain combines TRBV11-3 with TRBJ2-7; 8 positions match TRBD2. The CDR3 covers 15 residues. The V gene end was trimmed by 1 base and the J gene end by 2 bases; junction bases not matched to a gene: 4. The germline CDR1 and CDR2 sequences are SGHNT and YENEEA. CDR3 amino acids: CASSLVAGMTYEQYF. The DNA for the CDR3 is TGTGCCAGCAGCTTAGTAGCGGGGATGACCTACGAGCAGTACTTC.

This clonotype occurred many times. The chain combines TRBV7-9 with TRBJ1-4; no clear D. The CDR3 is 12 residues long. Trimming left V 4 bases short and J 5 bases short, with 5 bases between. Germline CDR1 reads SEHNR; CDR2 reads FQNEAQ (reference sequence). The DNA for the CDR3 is TGTGCCAGCAGCTCGGACAATGAAAAACTGTTTTTT. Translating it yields CASSSDNEKLFF.

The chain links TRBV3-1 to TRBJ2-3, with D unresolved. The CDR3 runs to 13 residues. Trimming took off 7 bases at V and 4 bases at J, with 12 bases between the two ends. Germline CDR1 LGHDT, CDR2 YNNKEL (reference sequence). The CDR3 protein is CASTTHDADTQYF. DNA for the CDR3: TGTGCCAGCACCACGCACGACGCAGATACGCAGTATTTT.

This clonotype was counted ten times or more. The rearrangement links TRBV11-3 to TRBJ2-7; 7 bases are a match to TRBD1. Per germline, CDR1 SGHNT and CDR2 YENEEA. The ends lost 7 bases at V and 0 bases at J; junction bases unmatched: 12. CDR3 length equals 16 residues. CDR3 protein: CASTVDRSRGSYEQYF. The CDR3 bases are TGTGCCAGCACAGTGGACAGGTCCAGGGGCTCCTACGAGCAGTACTTC.

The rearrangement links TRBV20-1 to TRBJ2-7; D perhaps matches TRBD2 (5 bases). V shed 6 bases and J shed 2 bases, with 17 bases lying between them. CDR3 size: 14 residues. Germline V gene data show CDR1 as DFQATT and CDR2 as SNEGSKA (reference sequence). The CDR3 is CSASFSGNPYEQYF. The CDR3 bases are TGCAGTGCATCGTTTTCGGGGAACCCCTACGAGCAGTACTTC.

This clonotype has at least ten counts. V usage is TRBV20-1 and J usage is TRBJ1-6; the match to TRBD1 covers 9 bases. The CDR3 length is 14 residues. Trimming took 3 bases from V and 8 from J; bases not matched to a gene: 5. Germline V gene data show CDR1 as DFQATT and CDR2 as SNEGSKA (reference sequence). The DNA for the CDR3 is TGCAGTGCTAGTTTACAGGGGGCTTATTCACCCCTCCACTTT. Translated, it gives CSASLQGAYSPLHF.

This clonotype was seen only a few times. CDR3 sequence reads: CASSARSGTDPTGELFF. The CDR3 DNA reads TGTGCCAGCAGCGCCCGATCCGGGACAGACCCCACCGGGGAGCTGTTTTTT. This chain connects TRBV9 to TRBJ2-2; 7 nucleotides match TRBD1. Unmatched junction bases numbered 12, after V lost 3 bases and J lost 4 bases. Germline CDR1 SGDLS, CDR2 YYNGEE. CDR3 length equals 17 residues.

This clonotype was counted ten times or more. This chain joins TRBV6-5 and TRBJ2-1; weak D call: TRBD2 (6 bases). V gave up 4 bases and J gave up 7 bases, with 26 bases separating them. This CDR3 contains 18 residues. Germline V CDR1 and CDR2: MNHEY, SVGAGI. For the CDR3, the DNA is TGTGCCAGCAGTTTACGACCTGCGGGACTCCGCCGAGAAAATGAGCAGTTCTTC. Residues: CASSLRPAGLRRENEQFF.

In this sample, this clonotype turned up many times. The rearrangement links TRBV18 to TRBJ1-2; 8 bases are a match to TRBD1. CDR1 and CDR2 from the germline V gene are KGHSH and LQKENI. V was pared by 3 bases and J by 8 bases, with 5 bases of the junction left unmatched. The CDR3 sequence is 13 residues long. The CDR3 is CASSPGQGAGYTF. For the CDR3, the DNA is TGTGCCAGCTCACCCGGACAGGGAGCCGGCTACACCTTC.

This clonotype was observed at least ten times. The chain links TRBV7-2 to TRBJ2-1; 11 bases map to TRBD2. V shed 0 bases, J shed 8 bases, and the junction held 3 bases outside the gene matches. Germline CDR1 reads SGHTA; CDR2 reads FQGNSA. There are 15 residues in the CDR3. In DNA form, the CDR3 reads TGTGCCAGCAGCTTAGCTAGCGGGGGGGCAGATGAGCAGTTCTTC. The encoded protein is CASSLASGGADEQFF.

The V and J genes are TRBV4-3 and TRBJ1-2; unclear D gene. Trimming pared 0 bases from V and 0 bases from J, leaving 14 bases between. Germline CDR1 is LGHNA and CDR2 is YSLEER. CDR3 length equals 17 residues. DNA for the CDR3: TGCGCCAGCAGCCAAGATTATTCACGGACGGCTAACTATGGCTACACCTTC. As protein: CASSQDYSRTANYGYTF.

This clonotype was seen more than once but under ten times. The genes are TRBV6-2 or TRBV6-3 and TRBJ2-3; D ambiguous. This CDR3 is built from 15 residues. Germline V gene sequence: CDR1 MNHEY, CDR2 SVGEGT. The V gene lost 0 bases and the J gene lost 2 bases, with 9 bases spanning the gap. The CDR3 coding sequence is TGTGCCAGCAGTTACTCTACCTCCTCCACAGATACGCAGTATTTT. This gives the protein CASSYSTSSTDTQYF.

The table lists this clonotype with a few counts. The CDR3 bases are TGCGCCAGCAGCCAAGTAACAAGGGGCGGGGGGGCCCGGTATGAGCAGTTCTTC. As protein: CASSQVTRGGGARYEQFF. V and J are TRBV4-3 and TRBJ2-1; 9 bases are shared with TRBD2. Germline V lookup: CDR1 LGHNA, CDR2 YSLEER. After removal of 1 base from V and 8 bases from J, the junction contained 15 bases not matched to a gene. The CDR3 consists of 18 residues.

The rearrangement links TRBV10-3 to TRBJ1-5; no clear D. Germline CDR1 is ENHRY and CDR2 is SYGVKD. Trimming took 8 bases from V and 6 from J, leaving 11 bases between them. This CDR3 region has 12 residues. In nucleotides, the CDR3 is TGTGCCATCGGACGGGAAGGTCAGCCCCAGCATTTT. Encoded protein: CAIGREGQPQHF.

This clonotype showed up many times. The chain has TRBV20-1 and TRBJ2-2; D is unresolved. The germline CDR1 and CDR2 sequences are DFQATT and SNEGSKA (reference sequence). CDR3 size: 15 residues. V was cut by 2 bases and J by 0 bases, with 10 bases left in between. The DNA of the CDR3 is TGCAGTGCTAGAAGTGGCGATGCGAACACCGGGGAGCTGTTTTTT. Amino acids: CSARSGDANTGELFF.